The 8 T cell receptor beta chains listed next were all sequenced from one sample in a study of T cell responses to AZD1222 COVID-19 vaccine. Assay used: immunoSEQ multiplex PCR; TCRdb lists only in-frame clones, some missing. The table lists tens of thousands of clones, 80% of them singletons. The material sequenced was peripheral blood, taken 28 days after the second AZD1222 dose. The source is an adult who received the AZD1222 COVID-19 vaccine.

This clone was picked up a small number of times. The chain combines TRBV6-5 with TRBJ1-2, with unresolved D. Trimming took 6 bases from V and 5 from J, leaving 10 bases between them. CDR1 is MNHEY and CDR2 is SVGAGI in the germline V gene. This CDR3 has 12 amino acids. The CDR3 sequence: CASRQDLYGYTF. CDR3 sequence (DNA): TGTGCCAGCAGGCAGGACCTTTATGGCTACACCTTC.

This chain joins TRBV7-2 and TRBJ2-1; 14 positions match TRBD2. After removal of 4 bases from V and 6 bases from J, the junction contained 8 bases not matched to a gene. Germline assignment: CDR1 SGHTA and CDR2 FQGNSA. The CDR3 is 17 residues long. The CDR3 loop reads CASSSPSGTSGSNEQFF. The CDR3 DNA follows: TGTGCCAGCAGCTCTCCCTCCGGGACTAGCGGGAGCAATGAGCAGTTCTTC.

DNA of the CDR3: TGTGCCACCAGCAGAGATTTAGGCAGGACCAGCTCCTACAATGAGCAGTTCTTC. Its translation: CATSRDLGRTSSYNEQFF. The chain carries TRBV15 and TRBJ2-1; D is undetermined. The CDR3 consists of 18 residues. Germline CDR1 and CDR2: LNHNV and YYDKDF (reference sequence). The germline V and J ends were trimmed by 0 bases and 0 bases, with 15 bases remaining between them.

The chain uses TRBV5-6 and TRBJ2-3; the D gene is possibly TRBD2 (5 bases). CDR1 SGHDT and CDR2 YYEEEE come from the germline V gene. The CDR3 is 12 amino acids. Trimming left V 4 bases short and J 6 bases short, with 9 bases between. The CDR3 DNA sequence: TGTGCCAGCAGCCCGGCTAGCGATACGCAGTATTTT. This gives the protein CASSPASDTQYF.

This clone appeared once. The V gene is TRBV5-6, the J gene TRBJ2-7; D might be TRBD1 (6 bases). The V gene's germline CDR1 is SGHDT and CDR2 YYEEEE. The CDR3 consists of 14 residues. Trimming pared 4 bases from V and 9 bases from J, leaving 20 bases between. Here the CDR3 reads CASSLGAATAPQYF. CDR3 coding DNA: TGTGCCAGCAGCCTGGGGGCCGCGACAGCCCCGCAGTACTTC.

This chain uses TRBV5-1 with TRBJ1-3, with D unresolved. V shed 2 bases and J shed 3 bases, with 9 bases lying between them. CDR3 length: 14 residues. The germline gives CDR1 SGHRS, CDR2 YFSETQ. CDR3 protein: CASSFVGYGNTIYF. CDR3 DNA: TGCGCCAGCAGCTTTGTAGGGTATGGAAACACCATATATTTT.

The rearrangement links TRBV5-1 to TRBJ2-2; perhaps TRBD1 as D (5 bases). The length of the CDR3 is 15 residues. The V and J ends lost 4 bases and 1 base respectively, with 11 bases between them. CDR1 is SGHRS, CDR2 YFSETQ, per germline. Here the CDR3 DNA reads TGCGCCAGCAGCACACAGGCGTTGAACACCGGGGAGCTGTTTTTT. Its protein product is CASSTQALNTGELFF. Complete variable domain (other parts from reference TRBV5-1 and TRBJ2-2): KAGVTQTPRYLIKTRGQQVTLSCSPISGHRSVSWYQQTPGQGLQFLFEYFSETQRNKGNFPGRFSGRQFSNSRSEMNVSTLELGDSALYLCASSTQALNTGELFFGEGSRLTVL.

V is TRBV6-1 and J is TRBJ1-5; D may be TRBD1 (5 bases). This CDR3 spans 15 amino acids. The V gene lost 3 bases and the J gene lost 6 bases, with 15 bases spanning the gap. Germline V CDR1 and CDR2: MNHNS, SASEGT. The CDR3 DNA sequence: TGTGCCAGCAGTGACCTAGACAGAGGCGGTCAGCCCCAGCATTTT. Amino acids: CASSDLDRGGQPQHF.